This entry features one TCR beta chain sequence. Its antigen remains unknown. This entry belongs to a study of T-cell memory formation after mild COVID-19. The overall study: Among the donors, TCR clusters were largely specific to each donor.

Study observations and caveats: For second-wave clones that peaked at day 37, SARS-CoV-2 specificity went unverified.

Amplification by 5'RACE using constant-segment primers produced TCR alpha and TCR beta cDNA libraries that carried sample barcodes and UMIs. TCRdb called the 5' RACE reads again in MiXCR, with one record for every CDR3 protein. This table has 580,000 or so distinct CDR3 sequences, 17% appearing once. Trimming stripped 6 bases from V and 7 bases from J, with 10 bases between. This CDR3 spans 12 amino acids. Sequencing was carried out using PBMCs or a T cell subset sorted from them (not recorded which). This clonotype was sampled from an adult woman who had mild COVID-19 (a few samples of this study predate the infection). Cell type and time point are not known. The rearrangement joins TRBV12-3 or TRBV12-4 to TRBJ1-5; D gene uncertain. Written as DNA, the CDR3 is TGTGCCAGCAGGATGGACGGGCAGCCCCAGCATTTT. It translates to CASRMDGQPQHF.